This TCR beta chain was sequenced in a study of T cell responses to AZD1222 COVID-19 vaccine. Notes on the study in general: All repertoire sampling was performed exclusively after the peak T cell response. The donor group comprised mostly white British people and more females; the analysis possibly underestimated clonal diversity. It was only a handful of AZD1222 recipients who were seropositive at baseline.

As for this clone: Its antigen is unidentified.

The CDR3 is 14 residues long. The V gene lost 5 bases and the J gene lost 4 bases, with 14 bases spanning the gap. Germline V gives CDR1 LNHNV, CDR2 YYDKDF (reference sequence). Method: immunoSEQ multiplex PCR; TCRdb's copy keeps in-frame clones and lacks some. This sample has over 100,000 clones; 88% occur once, and the top ten carry less than 4%. The rearrangement links TRBV15 to TRBJ1-2; D is ambiguous. The input for sequencing was peripheral blood, taken on day 0 of AZD1222 vaccination. This clonotype originated in an adult in good health. The DNA for the CDR3 is TGTGCCACCAGCCGGGCGGGGTCAGGCTATGGCTACACCTTC. This sequence encodes CATSRAGSGYGYTF.